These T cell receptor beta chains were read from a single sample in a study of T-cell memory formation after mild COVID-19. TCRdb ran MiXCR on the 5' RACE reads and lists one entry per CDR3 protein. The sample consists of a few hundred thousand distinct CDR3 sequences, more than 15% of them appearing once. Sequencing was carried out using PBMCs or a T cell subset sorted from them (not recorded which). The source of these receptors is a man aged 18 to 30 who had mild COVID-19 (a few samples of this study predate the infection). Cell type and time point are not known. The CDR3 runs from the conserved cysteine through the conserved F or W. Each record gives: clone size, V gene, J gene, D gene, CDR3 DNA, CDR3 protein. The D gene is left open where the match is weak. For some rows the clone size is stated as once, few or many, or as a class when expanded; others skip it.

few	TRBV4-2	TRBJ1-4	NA	TGTGCCAGCAGCCAAGACCCCCGAACTAATGAAAAACTGTTTTTT	CASSQDPRTNEKLFF
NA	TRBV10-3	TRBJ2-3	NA	TGTGCCATCAGTGGGCCGCAGCCCGGGACTGCCACAGATACGCAGTATTTT	CAISGPQPGTATDTQYF
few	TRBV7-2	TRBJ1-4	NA	TGTGCCAGCAGCGGTAACAGGGTTGGAACTAATGAAAAACTGTTTTTT	CASSGNRVGTNEKLFF
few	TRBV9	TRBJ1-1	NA	TGTGCCAGCAGCGTGGAGCCCAATGGGGTCACTGAAGCTTTCTTT	CASSVEPNGVTEAFF
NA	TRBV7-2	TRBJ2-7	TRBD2	TGTGCCAGCAGCTTTAGCGGGGTGGGCCACGAGCAGTACTTC	CASSFSGVGHEQYF
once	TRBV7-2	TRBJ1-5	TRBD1	TGTGCCAGCAGCAGCAGGACAGGGGAACAGCCCCAGCATTTT	CASSSRTGEQPQHF
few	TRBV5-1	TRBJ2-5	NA	TGCGCCAGCAGCTTGACCGAAGGGAGAGGGGAGACCCAGTACTTC	CASSLTEGRGETQYF
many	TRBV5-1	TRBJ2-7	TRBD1	TGCGCCAGCAGAACAGACAGGGCACCCTACGAGCAGTACTTC	CASRTDRAPYEQYF
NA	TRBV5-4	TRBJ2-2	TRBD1	TGTGCCAGTAGGACAGGGGTGAACACCGGGGAGCTGTTTTTT	CASRTGVNTGELFF
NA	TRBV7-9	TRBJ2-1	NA	TGTGCCAGCAGCTTTACCGGGGACTCGAATGAGCAGTTCTTC	CASSFTGDSNEQFF
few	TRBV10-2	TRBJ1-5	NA	TGCGCCAGCGGAGGCCGAGCTTTGGGGCCCCAGCATTTT	CASGGRALGPQHF
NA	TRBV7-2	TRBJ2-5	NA	TGTGCCAGCAGCGTGGGCCCATCCCGGTACTTC	CASSVGPSRYF
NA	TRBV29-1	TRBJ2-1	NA	TGCAGCGGGCAGGGCCCATTGGGTATTCACAATGAGCAGTTCTTC	CSGQGPLGIHNEQFF
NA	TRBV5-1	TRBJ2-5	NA	TGCGCCAGCCGACTTTCCCAAGAGACCCAGTACTTC	CASRLSQETQYF
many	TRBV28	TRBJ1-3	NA	TGTGCCAGCACCAGACCTCACTCTGGAAACACCATATATTTT	CASTRPHSGNTIYF
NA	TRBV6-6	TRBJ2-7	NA	TGTGCCAGCAGTACCGGGGGCCGATACGAGCAGTACTTC	CASSTGGRYEQYF
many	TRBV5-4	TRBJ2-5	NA	TGTGCCAGCAGCTTGGCAGGGGCGACGGAGACCCAGTACTTC	CASSLAGATETQYF
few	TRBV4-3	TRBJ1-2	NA	TGCGCCAGCAGCCAAGATTGGGCAACTAACTATGGCTACACCTTC	CASSQDWATNYGYTF
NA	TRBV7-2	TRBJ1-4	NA	TGTGCCAGCAGCTTAGTCAGAACCCAAAAGGAAAAACTGTTTTTT	CASSLVRTQKEKLFF
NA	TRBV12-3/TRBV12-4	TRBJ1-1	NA	TGTGCCAGCAGTTTGGGGGAGGCCACTGAAGCTTTCTTT	CASSLGEATEAFF
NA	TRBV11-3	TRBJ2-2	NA	TGTGCCAGCAGCCCCATGACCGGGGAGCTGTTTTTT	CASSPMTGELFF
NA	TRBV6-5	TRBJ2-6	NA	TGTGCCAGCAGTTACTACCCCCTCATGGCTGGGGCCAACGTCCTGACTTTC	CASSYYPLMAGANVLTF
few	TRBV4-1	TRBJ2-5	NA	TGCGCCAGCAGCCAAGTAGGTCTCGGGGGACGAGAGACCCAGTACTTC	CASSQVGLGGRETQYF
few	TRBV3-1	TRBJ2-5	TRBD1	TGTGCCAGCAGCCGCCCTAGGGACAGATACCCACAAGAGACCCAGTACTTC	CASSRPRDRYPQETQYF
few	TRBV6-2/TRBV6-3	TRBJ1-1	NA	TGTGCCAGCAAACTAGGGGGTCTCCCTGAAGCTTTCTTT	CASKLGGLPEAFF
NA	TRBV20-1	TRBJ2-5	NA	TGCAGTGCTAGGAGTCCCGAGGAGACCCAGTACTTC	CSARSPEETQYF
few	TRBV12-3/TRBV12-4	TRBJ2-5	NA	TGTGCCAGCACTCATGGATCGGGGGGCGAGAGTCCACAAGAGACCCAGTACTTC	CASTHGSGGESPQETQYF
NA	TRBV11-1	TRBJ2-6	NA	TGTGCCAGCGGAGCTCTAGGGGCCAACGTCCTGACTTTC	CASGALGANVLTF
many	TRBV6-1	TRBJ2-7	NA	TGTGCCAGCAGTGAAGCGAGGCAGGGCTCCGAGCAGTACTTC	CASSEARQGSEQYF
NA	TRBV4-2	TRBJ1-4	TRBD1	TGTGCCAGCAGCCAGGACAGGGAAAGTGAAAAACTGTTTTTT	CASSQDRESEKLFF
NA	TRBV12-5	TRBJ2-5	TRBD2	TGTGCCTCGGGGACTAGCGGGGGGAGAGAGACCCAGTACTTC	CASGTSGGRETQYF
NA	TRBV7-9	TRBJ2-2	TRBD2	TGTGCCAGCAGCTTAAGACTAGCGGGGTCCTCCGGGGAGCTGTTTTTT	CASSLRLAGSSGELFF
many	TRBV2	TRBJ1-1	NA	TGTGCCAGCACCAAGACGGAGAACACTGAAGCTTTCTTT	CASTKTENTEAFF
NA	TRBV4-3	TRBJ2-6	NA	TGCGCCAGCAGCCAAGATCTAGTACAGGATCTGAACTCTGGGGCCAACGTCCTGACTTTC	CASSQDLVQDLNSGANVLTF
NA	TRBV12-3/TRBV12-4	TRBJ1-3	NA	TGTGCCAGCACCCTGGGGACGGAGAACCCCATATATTTT	CASTLGTENPIYF
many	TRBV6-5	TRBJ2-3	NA	TGTGCCAGCAGTACCCGGGGCCGGGTGATCCCAAAGGCCGGGGGTACGCAGTATTTT	CASSTRGRVIPKAGGTQYF
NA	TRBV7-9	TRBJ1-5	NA	TGTGCCAGCAGCTCAGGGTGGGAGCAGCCCCAGCATTTT	CASSSGWEQPQHF
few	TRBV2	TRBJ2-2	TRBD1	TGTGCCAGCGTAGAGGACAGGGCGGCCACCGGGGAGCTGTTTTTT	CASVEDRAATGELFF
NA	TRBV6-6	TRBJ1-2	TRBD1	TGTGCCAGCAGTCGACAGGGGCCCAGCTATGGCTACACCTTC	CASSRQGPSYGYTF
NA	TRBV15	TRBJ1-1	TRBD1	TGTGCCACCAGCGCCCAGGGGGCACTGAACACTGAAGCTTTCTTT	CATSAQGALNTEAFF
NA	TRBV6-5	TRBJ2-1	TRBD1	TGTGCCAGCAGTTATACGACAGGGGGCAATGAGCAGTTCTTC	CASSYTTGGNEQFF
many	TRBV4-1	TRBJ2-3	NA	TGCGCCAGCAGCCCCGGAAGGGCTCTGACAGATACGCAGTATTTT	CASSPGRALTDTQYF
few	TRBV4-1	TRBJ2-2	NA	TGCGCCAGCAGCCAGGCGGACTGGCCAGGAGGCGGGGAGCTGTTTTTT	CASSQADWPGGGELFF
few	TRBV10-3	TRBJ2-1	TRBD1	TGTGCCATCATGGGACAGGGGCCCTACAATGAGCAGTTCTTC	CAIMGQGPYNEQFF
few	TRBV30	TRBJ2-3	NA	TGTGCCTGGAGTGTGGTCCGCGGGACAGATACGCAGTATTTT	CAWSVVRGTDTQYF
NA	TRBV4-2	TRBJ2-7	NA	TGTGCCAGCAGCCAAGGACATCCGACCTCCTACGAGCAGTACTTC	CASSQGHPTSYEQYF
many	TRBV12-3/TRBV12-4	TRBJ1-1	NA	TGTGCCAGCACCCTAGAGGGGTTACTGGAATATACTGAAGCTTTCTTT	CASTLEGLLEYTEAFF
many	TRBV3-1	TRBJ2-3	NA	TGTGCCAGCAGCCAATTGGAAGCAGATACGCAGTATTTT	CASSQLEADTQYF
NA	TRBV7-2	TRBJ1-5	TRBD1	TGTGCCAGCAGCTTGGACAGGGTTCGTTCCCAGCATTTT	CASSLDRVRSQHF
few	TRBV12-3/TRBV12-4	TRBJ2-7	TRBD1	TGTGCCAGCAGTCGGACAGGCGAGCAGTACTTC	CASSRTGEQYF
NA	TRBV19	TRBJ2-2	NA	TGTGCCAGTAGTCTGCAGGGGATCGGTGAGCTGTTTTTT	CASSLQGIGELFF
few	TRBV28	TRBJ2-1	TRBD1	TGTGCCAGCAGTTTCGGGACAGGGCTCGGCAATGAGCAGTTCTTC	CASSFGTGLGNEQFF